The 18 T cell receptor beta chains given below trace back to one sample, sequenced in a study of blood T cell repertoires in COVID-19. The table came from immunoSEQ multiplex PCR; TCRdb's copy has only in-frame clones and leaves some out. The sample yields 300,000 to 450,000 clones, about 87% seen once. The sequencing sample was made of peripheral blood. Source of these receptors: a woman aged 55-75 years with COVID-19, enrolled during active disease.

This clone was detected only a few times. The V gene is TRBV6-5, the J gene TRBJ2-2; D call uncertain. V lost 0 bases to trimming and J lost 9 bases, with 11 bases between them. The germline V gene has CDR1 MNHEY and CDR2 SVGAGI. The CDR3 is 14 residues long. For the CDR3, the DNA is TGTGCCAGCAGTTACTCGGCAGATCTGAGGGAGCTGTTTTTT. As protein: CASSYSADLRELFF.

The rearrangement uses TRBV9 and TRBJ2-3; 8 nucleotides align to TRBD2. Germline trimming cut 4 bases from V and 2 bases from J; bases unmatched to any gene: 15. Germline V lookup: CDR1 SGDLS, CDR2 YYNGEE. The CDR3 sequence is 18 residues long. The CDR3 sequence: CASSPGVAGGVFTDTQYF. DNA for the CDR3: TGTGCCAGCAGCCCTGGGGTGGCGGGGGGAGTTTTCACAGATACGCAGTATTTT. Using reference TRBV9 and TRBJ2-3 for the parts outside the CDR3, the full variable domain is DSGVTQTPKHLITATGQRVTLRCSPRSGDLSVYWYQQSLDQGLQFLIQYYNGEERAKGNILERFSAQQFPDLHSELNLSSLELGDSALYFCASSPGVAGGVFTDTQYFGPGTRLTVL.

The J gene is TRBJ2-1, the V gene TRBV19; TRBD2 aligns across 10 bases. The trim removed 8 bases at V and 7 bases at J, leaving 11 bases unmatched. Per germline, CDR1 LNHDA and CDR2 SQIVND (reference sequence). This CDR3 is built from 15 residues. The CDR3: CASQSGGAGGNEQFF. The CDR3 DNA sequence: TGTGCCAGTCAAAGCGGGGGGGCCGGTGGAAATGAGCAGTTCTTC.

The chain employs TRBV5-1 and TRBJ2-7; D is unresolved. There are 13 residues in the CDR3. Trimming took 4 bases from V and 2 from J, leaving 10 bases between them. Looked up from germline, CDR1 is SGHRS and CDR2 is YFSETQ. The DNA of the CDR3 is TGCGCCAGCAGCGTGAAAGCCCCCTACGAGCAGTACTTC. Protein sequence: CASSVKAPYEQYF.

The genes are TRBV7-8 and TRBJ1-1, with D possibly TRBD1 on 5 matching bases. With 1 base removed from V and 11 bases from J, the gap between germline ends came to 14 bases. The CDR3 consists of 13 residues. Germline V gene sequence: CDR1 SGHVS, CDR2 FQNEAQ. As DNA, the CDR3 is TGTGCCAGCAGCTTAGGTGGGGCGTCTTGGGCTTTCTTT. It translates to CASSLGGASWAFF.

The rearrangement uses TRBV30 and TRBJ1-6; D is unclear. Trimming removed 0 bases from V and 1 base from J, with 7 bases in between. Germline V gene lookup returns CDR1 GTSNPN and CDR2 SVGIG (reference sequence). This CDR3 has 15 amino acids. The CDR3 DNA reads TGTGCCTGGAGTGTACGGGGATCCTATAATTCACCCCTCCACTTT. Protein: CAWSVRGSYNSPLHF.

The CDR3 DNA reads as TGTGCCAGCAGCAAGGGAGCGAACACCGGGGAGCTGTTTTTT. Its translation is CASSKGANTGELFF. V is TRBV21-1 and J is TRBJ2-2; the table calls TRBD2, which could not be checked here. TRBV21-1 counts as a pseudogene. The CDR3 has 14 amino acids.

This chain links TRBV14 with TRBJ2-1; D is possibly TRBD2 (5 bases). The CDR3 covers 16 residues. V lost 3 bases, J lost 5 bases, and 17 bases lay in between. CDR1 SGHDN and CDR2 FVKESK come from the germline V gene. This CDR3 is CASSQRRGTLDNEQFF. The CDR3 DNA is TGTGCCAGCAGCCAGAGACGGGGAACCCTTGACAATGAGCAGTTCTTC.

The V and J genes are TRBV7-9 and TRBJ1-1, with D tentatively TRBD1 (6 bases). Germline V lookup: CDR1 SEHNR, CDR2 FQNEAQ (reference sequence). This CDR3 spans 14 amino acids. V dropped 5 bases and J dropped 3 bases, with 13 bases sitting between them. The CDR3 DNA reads TGTGCCAGCAGCAAACAGGGTTGGGACACTGAAGCTTTCTTT. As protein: CASSKQGWDTEAFF.

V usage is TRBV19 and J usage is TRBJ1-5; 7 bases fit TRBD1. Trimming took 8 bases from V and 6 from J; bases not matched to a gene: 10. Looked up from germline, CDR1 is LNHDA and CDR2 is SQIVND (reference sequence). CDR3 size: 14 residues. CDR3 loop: CASSFDRAAQPQHF. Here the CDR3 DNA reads TGTGCCAGTTCATTCGACAGGGCGGCTCAGCCCCAGCATTTT.

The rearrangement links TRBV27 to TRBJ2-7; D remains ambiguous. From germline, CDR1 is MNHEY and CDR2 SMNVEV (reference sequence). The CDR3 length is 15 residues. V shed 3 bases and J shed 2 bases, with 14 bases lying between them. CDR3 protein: CASSLVRRSPYEQYF. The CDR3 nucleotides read TGTGCCAGCAGTTTGGTGCGCAGGTCACCCTACGAGCAGTACTTC.

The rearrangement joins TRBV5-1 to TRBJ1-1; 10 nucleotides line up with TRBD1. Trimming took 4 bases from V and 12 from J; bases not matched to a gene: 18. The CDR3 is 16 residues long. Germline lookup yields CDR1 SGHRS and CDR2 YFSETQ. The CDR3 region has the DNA TGCGCCAGCAGCCTCGGGGCCGGGACAGGGGTGGGCGAGACTTTCTTT. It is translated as CASSLGAGTGVGETFF.

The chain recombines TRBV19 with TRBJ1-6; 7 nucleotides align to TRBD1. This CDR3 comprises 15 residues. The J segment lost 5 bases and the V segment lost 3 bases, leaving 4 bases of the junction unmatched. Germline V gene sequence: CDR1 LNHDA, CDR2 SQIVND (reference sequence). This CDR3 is CASSITGTDNSPLHF. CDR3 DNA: TGTGCCAGTAGTATTACGGGGACAGATAATTCACCCCTCCACTTT.

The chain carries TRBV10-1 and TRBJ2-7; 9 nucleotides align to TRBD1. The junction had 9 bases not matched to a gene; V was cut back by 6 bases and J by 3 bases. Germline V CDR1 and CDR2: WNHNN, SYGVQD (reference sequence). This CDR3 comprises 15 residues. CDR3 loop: CASSQGGQGGYEQYF. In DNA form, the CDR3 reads TGCGCCAGCAGCCAAGGGGGACAGGGCGGCTACGAGCAGTACTTC.

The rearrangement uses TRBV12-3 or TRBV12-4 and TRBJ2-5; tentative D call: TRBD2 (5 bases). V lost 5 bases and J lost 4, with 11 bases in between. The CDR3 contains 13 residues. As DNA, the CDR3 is TGTGCCAGCAGTCTATACAGCGGAGAGACCCAGTACTTC. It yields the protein CASSLYSGETQYF.

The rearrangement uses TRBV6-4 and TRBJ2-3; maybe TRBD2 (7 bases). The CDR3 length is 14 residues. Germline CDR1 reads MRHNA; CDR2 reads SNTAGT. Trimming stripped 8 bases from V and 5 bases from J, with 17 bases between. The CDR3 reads CASPRGGQGDTQYF. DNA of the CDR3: TGTGCCAGCCCCCGCGGGGGCCAGGGAGATACGCAGTATTTT.

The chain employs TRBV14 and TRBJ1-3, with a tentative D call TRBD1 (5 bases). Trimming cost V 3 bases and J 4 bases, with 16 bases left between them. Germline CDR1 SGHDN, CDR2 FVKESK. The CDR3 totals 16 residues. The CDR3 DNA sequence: TGTGCCAGCAGCCAGGGTAGACAGCTTCGCGGAAACACCATATATTTT. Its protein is CASSQGRQLRGNTIYF.

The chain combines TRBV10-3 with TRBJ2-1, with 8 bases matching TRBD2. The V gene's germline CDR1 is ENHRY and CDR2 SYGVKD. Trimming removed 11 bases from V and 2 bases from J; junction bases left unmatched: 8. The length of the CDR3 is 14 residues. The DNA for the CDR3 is TGTGCCTCCCGAGGCGGGGGGACCTACAATGAGCAGTTCTTC. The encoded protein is CASRGGGTYNEQFF.